These 22 T cell receptor beta chains originate from one sample sequenced in a study of shared clonotypes between healthy human individuals. The protocol was immunoSEQ multiplex PCR, while the TCRdb copy is restricted to in-frame clones and leaves out a portion. The sample contains a few hundred thousand clones, 79% of which appear only once. Sequenced input: PBMCs. The receptors were gathered from a woman aged 35 to 49 in good health. Some clones in this sample may be carry-over from other donors' samples.

The chain employs TRBV19 and TRBJ2-7; 8 bases are shared with TRBD1. This CDR3 spans 14 amino acids. Germline lookup yields CDR1 LNHDA and CDR2 SQIVND (reference sequence). J was trimmed by 7 bases and V by 5 bases; bases with no gene match: 10. The CDR3 region is CASSPWTGSKEQYF. The DNA of the CDR3 is TGTGCCAGTAGTCCATGGACAGGGTCGAAGGAGCAGTACTTC.

J is TRBJ2-7 and V is TRBV28; no reliable D call. Germline CDR1 is MDHEN and CDR2 is SYDVKM. The CDR3 spans 15 residues. V lost 4 bases to trimming and J lost 1 base, with 14 bases between them. CDR3 region: CASSSPQEPSYEQYF. CDR3 DNA: TGTGCCAGCAGTTCTCCCCAGGAGCCTTCCTACGAGCAGTACTTC.

The chain combines TRBV30 with TRBJ1-4; weak D call: TRBD1 (5 bases). This CDR3 is 15 amino acids long. Trimming pared 0 bases from V and 12 bases from J, leaving 20 bases between. Germline values: CDR1 GTSNPN, CDR2 SVGIG (reference sequence). Here the CDR3 reads CAWSVGARPVEELFF. In DNA, the CDR3 is TGTGCCTGGAGTGTAGGGGCCCGACCCGTGGAAGAACTGTTTTTT.

The chain has TRBV5-4 and TRBJ2-5; TRBD2 agrees at 13 bases. After removal of 1 base from V and 1 base from J, the junction contained 7 bases not matched to a gene. CDR1 and CDR2 (germline): SGHNT, YYREEE (reference sequence). The CDR3 totals 18 residues. The chain's CDR3 is CASSLRRTSGSLQETQYF. CDR3 DNA: TGTGCCAGCAGCTTGCGGAGGACTAGCGGGAGTCTCCAAGAGACCCAGTACTTC.

Concerning this clone: Since a far larger clone is one base different, this is likely a read error. Within the sample, other DNA sequences also encode this same CDR3. The V call is TRBV25-1, the J call TRBJ2-7, with 8 bases fitting TRBD1. V shed 6 bases and J 3 bases; nucleotides not matched to a gene: 7. The CDR3 contains 14 residues. Germline V gene data show CDR1 as MGHDK and CDR2 as SYGVNS. This CDR3 reads CASRSGTGNYEQYF. Here the CDR3 DNA reads TGTGCCAGCAGATCCGGGACAGGCAACTACGAGCAGTACTTC.

Remarks on this clone: A much larger clonotype is one base distant, so this may be a read error. The chain couples TRBV30 to TRBJ1-5, with 9 nucleotides matching TRBD1. The V gene's germline CDR1 is GTSNPN and CDR2 SVGIG (reference sequence). This CDR3 comprises 15 residues. The CDR3 spells CAWSPLGQGNKPQHF. The CDR3 nucleotides are TGTGCCTGGAGCCCCTTGGGACAGGGCAATAAGCCCCAGCATTTT.

The genes are TRBV7-8 and TRBJ2-1, with 7 bases identical to TRBD2. The junction had 13 bases not matched to a gene; V was cut back by 7 bases and J by 4 bases. Germline V gives CDR1 SGHVS, CDR2 FQNEAQ. The CDR3 runs 16 residues. CDR3 region: CASIPRSGTIYNEQFF. The CDR3 DNA follows: TGTGCCAGCATCCCACGGTCTGGGACTATATACAATGAGCAGTTCTTC.

As for this clone: This may be a read error, as it is one base from a much larger clone. Other DNA sequences within the sample encode an identical CDR3. This sequence joins TRBV2 and TRBJ1-1; D is unclear. In germline, CDR1 is SNHLY, CDR2 FYNNEI. The CDR3 is 10 residues long. CDR3 residues: CASSEVESFF. Here the CDR3 DNA reads TGTGCCAGCAGCGAAGTCGAATCTTTCTTT. Together with reference TRBV2 and TRBJ1-1, the CDR3 gives the full variable domain: EPEVTQTPSHQVTQMGQEVILRCVPISNHLYFYWYRQILGQKVEFLVSFYNNEISEKSEIFDDQFSVERPDGSNFTLKIRSTKLEDSAMYFCASSEVESFFGQGTRLTVV.

The chain employs TRBV6-5 and TRBJ2-3, with 7 bases identical to TRBD2. The CDR3 runs 14 residues. Trimming took 3 bases from V and 8 from J; bases not matched to a gene: 8. The germline V gene has CDR1 MNHEY and CDR2 SVGAGI. CDR3 residues: CASSYGRASVTQYF. CDR3 DNA sequence: TGTGCCAGCAGTTATGGGAGGGCCTCCGTTACGCAGTATTTT.

This clone showed up just once. The V gene is TRBV9, the J gene TRBJ1-1, with 10 bases that match TRBD1. This CDR3 is built from 15 residues. Trimming took 1 base from V and 5 from J; bases not matched to a gene: 5. Per the germline V gene, CDR1 is SGDLS and CDR2 is YYNGEE. The CDR3 bases are TGTGCCAGCAGCGTATCGGGACAGGGGTGGACTGAAGCTTTCTTT. Protein product: CASSVSGQGWTEAFF.

The V gene is TRBV6-1, the J gene TRBJ2-1, with TRBD2 matching 12 bases. The CDR3 runs to 16 residues. The junction had 4 bases not matched to a gene; V was cut back by 3 bases and J by 4 bases. Germline lookup yields CDR1 MNHNS and CDR2 SASEGT. Written as DNA, the CDR3 is TGTGCCAGCAGTGATTACGGGACTAGCGGGTACAATGAGCAGTTCTTC. This codes for CASSDYGTSGYNEQFF.

The chain couples TRBV19 to TRBJ2-7; 13 bases are shared with TRBD2. Germline lookup yields CDR1 LNHDA and CDR2 SQIVND (reference sequence). This CDR3 is built from 16 residues. V was clipped by 6 bases and J by 0 bases; unmatched bases: 5. CDR3 residues: CASRALAGGPSYEQYF. CDR3 DNA: TGTGCCAGTAGAGCACTAGCGGGAGGGCCCTCCTACGAGCAGTACTTC. Drawing the rest from reference TRBV19 and TRBJ2-7, the complete variable domain is DGGITQSPKYLFRKEGQNVTLSCEQNLNHDAMYWYRQDPGQGLRLIYYSQIVNDFQKGDIAEGYSVSREKKESFPLTVTSAQKNPTAFYLCASRALAGGPSYEQYFGPGTRLTVT.

The chain combines TRBV6-1 with TRBJ2-2; D is perhaps TRBD2 (7 bases). This CDR3 comprises 14 residues. The germline V gene encodes CDR1 MNHNS and CDR2 SASEGT. Trimming pared 10 bases from V and 3 bases from J, leaving 15 bases between. CDR3 sequence (DNA): TGTGCCACGAGGGGGGGGAGTGACACCGGGGAGCTGTTTTTT. Translated: CATRGGSDTGELFF.

V gene TRBV15 combines with J gene TRBJ2-7, with TRBD2 matching over 9 bases. This CDR3 has 17 amino acids. With V trimmed by 0 bases and J by 2 bases, 8 bases remained unmatched. CDR1 LNHNV and CDR2 YYDKDF come from the germline V gene (reference sequence). The CDR3, as DNA: TGTGCCACCAGCAGAGATGTTGCTAGCGGGGTGGCCTACGAGCAGTACTTC. Its protein is CATSRDVASGVAYEQYF.

The table lists this clone with a count of one. The chain has TRBV4-2 and TRBJ2-2, with D perhaps TRBD1 (5 bases). V lost 2 bases and J lost 7, with 8 bases in between. CDR1 is LGHNA and CDR2 is YNFKEQ in the germline V gene. The CDR3 is 13 amino acids. The CDR3 bases are TGTGCCAGCAGCCAACAGGGTCACGGGGAGCTGTTTTTT. Protein product: CASSQQGHGELFF.

This chain uses TRBV4-3 with TRBJ2-1; TRBD2 agrees at 13 bases. Per germline, CDR1 LGHNA and CDR2 YSLEER. This CDR3 is 14 amino acids long. J gave up 9 bases and V 3 bases, and 2 bases lay outside the gene matches. CDR3 nucleotide sequence: TGCGCCAGCAGCCACGGGACTAGCGGGGTTGAGCAGTTCTTC. Translation: CASSHGTSGVEQFF.

J is TRBJ2-1 and V is TRBV2, with 8 bases fitting TRBD1. CDR3 length: 15 amino acids. V lost 6 bases and J lost 7; bases outside the gene matches: 11. CDR1 is SNHLY and CDR2 is FYNNEI in the germline V gene. The chain's CDR3 is CASSADRGTRNEQFF. The DNA of the CDR3 is TGTGCCAGCAGCGCCGACAGGGGTACCAGGAATGAGCAGTTCTTC.

Only a few counts were recorded for this clone. The gene calls are TRBV4-2 and TRBJ2-2; D possibly uses TRBD1 or TRBD2 (5 bases each). The ends were cut back, 7 bases at V and 3 bases at J, with 18 bases in the middle. The V gene's germline CDR1 is LGHNA and CDR2 YNFKEQ. CDR3 length equals 16 residues. The CDR3 nucleotides are TGTGCCAGCAACCCATTGGGGCAGGGAGACACCGGGGAGCTGTTTTTT. It codes for CASNPLGQGDTGELFF.

This clone was counted a single time. The J gene is TRBJ2-4, the V gene TRBV27; a weak D match, TRBD1 (6 bases). The CDR3 has 17 residues. Deletions cut 5 bases from V and 2 bases from J, with 19 bases between. Germline CDR1 reads MNHEY; CDR2 reads SMNVEV (reference sequence). The CDR3 DNA sequence: TGTGCCAGCAGTATGACAGGCCCTTTCGGCCCCAAAAACATTCAGTACTTC. Translating it yields CASSMTGPFGPKNIQYF.

The chain employs TRBV7-4 and TRBJ2-5; 7 positions agree with TRBD2. The CDR3 contains 15 residues. J lost 1 base, V lost 6 bases, and 8 bases had no gene match. Germline assignment: CDR1 SGHVT and CDR2 SQSDAQ. The CDR3 is CASRFGPSGQETQYF. CDR3 in DNA: TGTGCCAGCAGGTTCGGCCCTAGCGGCCAAGAGACCCAGTACTTC.

The V call is TRBV2, the J call TRBJ2-2; no reliable D call. CDR1 SNHLY and CDR2 FYNNEI come from the germline V gene. CDR3 size: 11 residues. The V end was cut by 7 bases, the J end by 7 bases, with 7 bases between. CDR3 DNA: TGTGCCAGCATTTTTGGCGGGGAGCTGTTTTTT. Its translation is CASIFGGELFF.

This clone has only one observation. The chain couples TRBV7-9 to TRBJ2-7, with 9 bases fitting TRBD1. CDR3 length equals 15 residues. J lost 2 bases, V lost 4 bases, and 6 bases had no gene match. CDR1 SEHNR and CDR2 FQNEAQ come from the germline V gene (reference sequence). The CDR3 coding sequence is TGTGCCAGCAGCTCGTACAGGGGGCAACCCTACGAGCAGTACTTC. The encoded protein is CASSSYRGQPYEQYF. Full variable domain (remainder filled in from reference TRBV7-9 and TRBJ2-7): DTGVSQNPRHKITKRGQNVTFRCDPISEHNRLYWYRQTLGQGPEFLTYFQNEAQLEKSRLLSDRFSAERPKGSFSTLEIQRTEQGDSAMYLCASSSYRGQPYEQYFGPGTRLTVT.